This T cell receptor (beta chain) was sequenced for a study of radiotherapy plus CTLA-4 blockade in lung cancer. Using immunoSEQ multiplex PCR, the repertoire was profiled, and TCRdb retains in-frame clones only, with some absent. The profile covers roughly 75,000 clones, with less than 85% appearing a single time and approximately 0.77% taken by the ten largest. Trimming removed 4 bases at V and 4 bases at J, with 15 bases between. Germline CDR1 is MNHEY and CDR2 is SMNVEV (reference sequence). The CDR3 length is 15 residues. This TCR was sampled from a human donor with non-small cell lung cancer who had stable disease on radiotherapy plus ipilimumab. The sequencing here drew on peripheral blood, taken from a patient treated with radiotherapy plus ipilimumab. The V call is TRBV27, the J call TRBJ2-3; D is possibly TRBD2 (6 bases). The chain's CDR3 is CASSSPPGGADTQYF. In nucleotides, the CDR3 is TGTGCCAGCAGTTCCCCCCCGGGCGGGGCAGATACGCAGTATTTT.